This T cell receptor beta chain was captured by sequencing in a study of T cell responses to AZD1222 COVID-19 vaccine. Study-wide findings and caveats: Seropositive at baseline were only a handful of AZD1222 recipients.

Here immunoSEQ multiplex PCR was the method, and the copy in TCRdb shows in-frame clones only, minus some. The table includes over 65,000 clones, approximately 87% detected once. As regards this clone: Its antigen is currently unknown.

The V gene's germline CDR1 is LNHDA and CDR2 SQIVND (reference sequence). The CDR3 is 17 residues long. J was trimmed by 1 base and V by 5 bases; bases with no gene match: 11. The sequence was collected from an adult in good health. The chain combines TRBV19 with TRBJ2-3, with 8 bases fitting TRBD1. The source material was peripheral blood, sampled on day 0 of AZD1222 vaccination. Written as DNA, the CDR3 is TGTGCCAGTAGTGTCTCCGGGACAGGACTCGGCACAGATACGCAGTATTTT. Translating gives CASSVSGTGLGTDTQYF.